The rows below give T cell receptor beta chains drawn from one sample of a study of T-cell memory formation after mild COVID-19. TCRdb re-derived calls from the 5' RACE reads in MiXCR, one entry per CDR3 protein. This table holds more than 450,000 distinct CDR3 sequences, roughly 18% found once. The sample taken for sequencing was PBMCs or a T cell subset sorted from them (not recorded which). The source is an adult woman who had mild COVID-19 (a few samples of this study predate the infection). Cell type and time point are not known. Both conserved end residues are part of each CDR3. A D gene is named only where the DNA matches it firmly.

>TRBJ2-7|TRBD1|TRBV7-9
CASSLELTGAQQYF
>TRBJ1-6|TRBD1|TRBV7-9
CASSLAGQGRTYNSPLHF
>TRBJ1-6|TRBD1|TRBV7-9
CASSLDRGYNSPLHF
>TRBJ2-2|-|TRBV15
CATSRVRQNTGELFF
>TRBJ1-2|-|TRBV4-1
CASSQGPESNYGYTF
>TRBJ2-1|TRBD2|TRBV9
CASSVGQFPSGGSYNEQFF
>TRBJ2-1|TRBD1|TRBV9
CASSAGGQGPNEQFF
>TRBJ2-7|TRBD1|TRBV19
CASSIPGTGVEQYF
>TRBJ2-5|-|TRBV18
CASSPWQETQYF
>TRBJ1-1|TRBD1|TRBV15
CATSVTGGTEAFF
>TRBJ2-7|TRBD1|TRBV29-1
CSVIRDRGLEQYF
>TRBJ2-1|TRBD2|TRBV11-3
CASSKTSGVYNEQFF
>TRBJ2-7|TRBD2|TRBV20-1
CSAQTSGGAGFYEQYF
>TRBJ1-2|TRBD1|TRBV27
CASSPALSKTGGGYGYTF
>TRBJ1-4|-|TRBV15
CATSPRRTNEKLFF
>TRBJ2-2|TRBD2|TRBV12-3/TRBV12-4
CASSPRGGSYTGELFF
>TRBJ2-1|TRBD2|TRBV27
CASSSPPGGLDEQFF
>TRBJ2-7|-|TRBV6-2/TRBV6-3
CASDAGLTSYEQYF
>TRBJ2-1|TRBD1|TRBV13
CASSVGGRDNEQFF
>TRBJ2-7|TRBD2|TRBV7-8
CASSFVSGGEHYEQYF
>TRBJ2-1|TRBD2|TRBV12-5
CASGYLMLAGGPWSYNEQFF
>TRBJ1-1|-|TRBV2
CASSYLMGTEAFF
>TRBJ2-3|TRBD1|TRBV29-1
CSVWDRGRDTQYF
>TRBJ2-5|-|TRBV20-1
CSASQLKGGAIQETQYF
>TRBJ2-3|-|TRBV2
CASSGRQGADTQYF
>TRBJ2-1|TRBD1|TRBV5-1
CASSFGQGANEQFF
>TRBJ2-3|TRBD2|TRBV7-6
CASSQEWAGADTQYF
>TRBJ2-3|TRBD1|TRBV7-2
CASSPLPGQGADTQYF
>TRBJ1-5|-|TRBV11-2
CASSLRLSNQPQHF
>TRBJ1-2|-|TRBV29-1
CSVGKRSGDGYTF
>TRBJ2-3|-|TRBV30
CAWSVNGGPDTQYF
>TRBJ2-7|-|TRBV20-1
CSARRPGRAYF
>TRBJ2-2|-|TRBV11-2
CASSSIGELFF
>TRBJ2-1|-|TRBV11-3
CASSLDLATAPRDEQFF
>TRBJ1-3|-|TRBV9
CASSVGDSGNTIYF
>TRBJ2-1|TRBD2|TRBV4-2
CASSQDSGGTYNEQFF
>TRBJ1-6|-|TRBV20-1
CSARDQGNSPLHF
>TRBJ2-7|-|TRBV12-3/TRBV12-4
CASSLQPYEQYF
>TRBJ1-1|-|TRBV5-4
CASSLRAGRFTEAFF
>TRBJ1-1|-|TRBV7-8
CATRGGNTEAFF
>TRBJ2-7|-|TRBV5-1
CASSGTASYEQYF
>TRBJ2-7|TRBD2|TRBV7-9
CASSATSGPYEQYF
>TRBJ2-5|-|TRBV7-2
CATHWGETQYF
>TRBJ2-2|-|TRBV5-1
CASSLGAPGRTGELFF
>TRBJ2-7|-|TRBV20-1
CSASKGDYPYEQYF